This section outlines one TCR beta chain sequence together with its context. Its antigen target is currently unknown. Base quality data are lacking; no much larger clone is found one base away. Read against the paper, the sample's treatment or condition label means: about 20 received Ad26.COV2.S at low or high dose, single or two shots; five or six received placebo; per-sample allocation not given. Repertoires of vaccine and placebo recipients were sequenced from samples taken on day 63 after the first injection. In Cohort 1b, 25 to 30 adults aged 18-55 years were enrolled at a single site in Boston, USA, between 29 July and 7 August 2020. Ad26.COV2.S consisted of a replication-incompetent adenovirus type 26 vector by which a prefusion-stabilized SARS-CoV-2 spike protein from the original Wuhan strain was expressed. The immunoSEQ Assay was the method used to sequence TCRbeta CDR3 regions. After extraction, genomic DNA underwent amplification by bias-controlled multiplex PCR, followed by high-throughput sequencing. On the study's bioinformatics: Collapsing and filtering of sequences were performed to quantify the absolute abundance of each unique TCRbeta CDR3 region. T cell fraction was estimated by normalizing TCRbeta template counts to usable DNA, with usable DNA measured through amplification of reference genes found in all nucleated cells. Repertoire TCRs were annotated as SARS-CoV-2-specific by exact matching of V gene, CDR3 amino acid sequence and J gene to a known reactive TCR set. MIRA supplied the reference SARS-CoV-2 TCR set, which was filtered for enrichment in COVID-19-positive ImmuneCODE repertoires so that public or cross-reactive TCRs were removed. Using the MIRA antigens, annotated TCRs were further analysed by specific ORF or by position within an ORF. Breadth was defined as the number of annotated unique rearrangements divided by the total number of unique productive rearrangements, and depth was defined as the summed frequency of the annotated unique rearrangements. Two-sided Wilcoxon rank-sum tests were used to compare TCR breadth between groups. In its TCRdb copy, this immuneACCESS table keeps in-frame sequences only and misses some clones. Where compared with another copy, unresolved V genes explain less than half of these, and the others have no known cause. That table is the source of V, J and clone size, and D and trimming were worked out from the DNA. In this sample the table shows around 340,000 clones, less than 90% of which occur a single time. The ten largest account for 5.5% to 7% of the sample.

The sample is drawn from a study of Ad26.COV2.S vaccination and SARS-CoV-2 variants (dated by TCRdb to the early 2020s). Describing the broader study: Donors in the vaccine arm were drawn from COV1001, a phase I-IIa trial of Ad26.COV2.S in healthy adults that was multicentre, randomized, double-blind and placebo-controlled. Dosing of Ad26.COV2.S was intramuscular, at either 5x10^10 or 1x10^11 viral particles, delivered as one shot or as two shots spaced 56 days apart. The specificity and breadth of SARS-CoV-2-reactive T cell receptors after Ad26.COV2.S vaccination were assessed by TCRbeta repertoire sequencing. The TCR-sequenced set comprised around 30 samples: roughly 19 Ad26.COV2.S vaccine recipients, 5 placebo recipients and 8 SARS-CoV-2 convalescent individuals. Participants in the trial were split at random into five groups of five each, receiving low-dose or high-dose Ad26.COV2.S once or twice, or else placebo on both occasions. Throughout the experiments and outcome assessment, investigators stayed blinded to trial group allocation. Study-level results and caveats: After vaccination, substantial breadth of spike-specific CD8+ and CD4+ T cell responses was reported. The study was not powered to compare responses between vaccine doses or regimens. The authors noted that the TCR breadth and depth analyses may have underestimated total T cell responses. Vaccine and placebo recipients had similar non-spike TCR breadth, a finding consistent with the vaccine containing only spike. Spike-specific TCR breadth was higher in Ad26.COV2.S recipients than in placebo recipients (P = 0.0014).

V is cut by 2 bases and J by 5 bases, and the space between the germline ends is 13 bases. The germline V gene sets CDR1 to MRHNA and CDR2 to SNTAGT. Counted from cysteine to phenylalanine, this CDR3 has 15 amino acids. Kept here is only the CDR3 DNA, which spans 45 bases and is read in frame from base 1. This TCR came from a person between 18 and 60 years old who received the Ad26.COV2.S COVID-19 vaccine or a placebo. The rearranged segments are TRBV6-4 and TRBJ2-1; no D gene call is confident. Here the sequenced sample was peripheral blood, taken in a trial of Ad26.COV2.S vaccine versus placebo. The nucleotide sequence is TGTGCCAGCAGTGACGGGGTGGATACGGACAATGAGCAGTTCTTC. It encodes CASSDGVDTDNEQFF.